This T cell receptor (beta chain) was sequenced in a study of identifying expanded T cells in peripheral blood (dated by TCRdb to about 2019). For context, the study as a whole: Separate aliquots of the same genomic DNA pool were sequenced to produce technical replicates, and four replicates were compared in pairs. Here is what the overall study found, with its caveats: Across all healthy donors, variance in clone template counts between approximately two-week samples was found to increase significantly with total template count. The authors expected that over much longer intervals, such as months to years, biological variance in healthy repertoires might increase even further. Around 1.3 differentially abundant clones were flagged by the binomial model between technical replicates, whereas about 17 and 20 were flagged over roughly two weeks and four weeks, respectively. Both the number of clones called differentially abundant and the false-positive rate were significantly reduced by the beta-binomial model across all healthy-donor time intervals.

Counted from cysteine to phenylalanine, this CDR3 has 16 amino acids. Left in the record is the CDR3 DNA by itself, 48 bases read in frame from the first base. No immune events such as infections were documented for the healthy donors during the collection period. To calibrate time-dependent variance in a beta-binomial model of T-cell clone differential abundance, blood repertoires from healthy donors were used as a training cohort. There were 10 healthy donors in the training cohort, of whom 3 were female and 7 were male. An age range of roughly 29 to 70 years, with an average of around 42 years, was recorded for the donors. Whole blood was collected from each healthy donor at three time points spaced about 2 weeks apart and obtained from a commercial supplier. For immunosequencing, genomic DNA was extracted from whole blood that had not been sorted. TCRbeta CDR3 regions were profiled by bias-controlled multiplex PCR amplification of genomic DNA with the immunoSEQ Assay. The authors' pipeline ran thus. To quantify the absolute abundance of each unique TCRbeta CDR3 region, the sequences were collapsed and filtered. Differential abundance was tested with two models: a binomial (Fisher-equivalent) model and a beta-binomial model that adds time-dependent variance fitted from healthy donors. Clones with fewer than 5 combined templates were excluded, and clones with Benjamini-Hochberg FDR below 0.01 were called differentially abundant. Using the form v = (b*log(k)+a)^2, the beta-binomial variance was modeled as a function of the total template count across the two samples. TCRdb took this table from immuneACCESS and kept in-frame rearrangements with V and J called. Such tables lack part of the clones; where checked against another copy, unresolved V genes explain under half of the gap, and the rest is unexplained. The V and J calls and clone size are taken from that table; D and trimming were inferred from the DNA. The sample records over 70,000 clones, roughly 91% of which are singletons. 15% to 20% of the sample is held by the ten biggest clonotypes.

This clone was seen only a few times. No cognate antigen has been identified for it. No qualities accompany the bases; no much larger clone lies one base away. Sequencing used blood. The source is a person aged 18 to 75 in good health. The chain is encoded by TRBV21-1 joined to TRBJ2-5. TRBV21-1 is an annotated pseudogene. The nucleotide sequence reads TGTGCCAGCAGCAAAGCGATGGGACCGATACAAGAGACCCAGTACTTC. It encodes CASSKAMGPIQETQYF.